The clone carrying this T cell receptor beta chain was observed many times. Its antigen is not identified. The entry originates in a study of T cells in Graves' hyperthyroidism and ophthalmopathy. General study results and limits: Classification by a 13 V-J model distinguished ophthalmopathy from stable hyperthyroidism.

No progression to ophthalmopathy during 18 months of follow-up defined stable disease. Hyperthyroidism in the patients, aged 18 to 65, was newly diagnosed and under 2 months in duration. Fresh peripheral blood, 9.5 to 10 ml of it, supplied the PBMCs. Trimming stripped 4 bases from V and 6 bases from J, with 7 bases between. Germline CDR1 and CDR2: MNHEY and SVGEGT. This CDR3 is 12 amino acids long. The CDR3 regions of TCR beta were amplified from RNA transcripts. Using the HTBI primer set, a first-round RT-PCR was run on the TCR CDR3. Each CDR3 protein gets one entry after TCRdb re-called the multiplex PCR reads with MiXCR. In the table there are around 200,000 distinct CDR3 sequences, over 15% of which are singletons.

This rearrangement joins TRBV6-2 or TRBV6-3 to TRBJ2-1, with D unclear. Sequencing input: blood. This sequence originates from a woman aged 50 to 60 with Graves' hyperthyroidism. The CDR3 sequence: CASSLRLNEQFF. As DNA, the CDR3 is TGTGCCAGCAGTTTACGACTCAATGAGCAGTTCTTC.